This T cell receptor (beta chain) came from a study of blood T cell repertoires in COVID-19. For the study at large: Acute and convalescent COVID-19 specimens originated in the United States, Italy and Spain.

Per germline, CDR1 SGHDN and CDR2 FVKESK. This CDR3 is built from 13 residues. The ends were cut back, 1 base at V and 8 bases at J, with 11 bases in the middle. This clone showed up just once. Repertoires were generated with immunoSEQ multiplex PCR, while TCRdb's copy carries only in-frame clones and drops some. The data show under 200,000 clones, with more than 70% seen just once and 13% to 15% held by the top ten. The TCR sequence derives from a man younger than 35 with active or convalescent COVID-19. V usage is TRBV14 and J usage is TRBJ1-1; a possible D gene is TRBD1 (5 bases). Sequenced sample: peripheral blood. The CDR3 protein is CASSQGRWGEAFF. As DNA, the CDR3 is TGTGCCAGCAGCCAAGGTAGATGGGGCGAAGCTTTCTTT.